Below, 26 T cell receptor beta chains from the same sample are listed, as sequenced in a study of CD8 T cells in ankylosing spondylitis. General study points: The study identified a TCR beta motif of fewer than 10 highly homologous variants that appeared characteristic of ankylosing spondylitis blood.

Each CDR3 protein is one row after TCRdb ran MiXCR on the 5' RACE reads. Of 500,000 to 550,000 distinct CDR3 sequences detected, 12% appear once; the ten largest clones hold over 6.5%. These receptors' antigens are unknown. Source material: blood, either unsorted or a sorted T cell fraction (not recorded which). All receptors derive from a male donor with ankylosing spondylitis.

This clonotype was counted between two and nine times. CDR3 sequence: CASSHIEETQYF. The CDR3 nucleotides are TGTGCCAGCTCACATATTGAAGAGACCCAGTACTTC. The rearrangement uses TRBV18 and TRBJ2-5; no firm D call. V shed 4 bases and J shed 3 bases, with 6 bases lying between them. The CDR3 has 12 residues. CDR1 is KGHSH, CDR2 LQKENI, per germline.

This clonotype came up many times. This chain joins TRBV20-1 and TRBJ2-5; 8 positions match TRBD2. Germline CDR1 reads DFQATT; CDR2 reads SNEGSKA (reference sequence). After removal of 5 bases from V and 2 bases from J, the junction contained 7 bases not matched to a gene. The CDR3 spans 14 residues. The CDR3 is CSAPLSGIQETQYF. Here the CDR3 DNA reads TGCAGTGCTCCACTTAGCGGGATACAAGAGACCCAGTACTTC.

V gene TRBV10-2 combines with J gene TRBJ1-2; unclear D gene. CDR3 length: 14 residues. V was pared by 7 bases and J by 6 bases, with 18 bases between. Per germline, CDR1 WSHSY and CDR2 SAAADI. The CDR3 spells CASTFKDALDGYTF. The CDR3 coding sequence is TGCGCCAGCACCTTTAAGGACGCCCTAGATGGCTACACCTTC.

This clonotype appeared a few times. J is TRBJ1-5 and V is TRBV7-2, with 7 bases that match TRBD1. Losses at the gene ends were 5 bases for V and 1 base for J; bases not matched to a gene: 5. Germline CDR1 reads SGHTA; CDR2 reads FQGNSA. CDR3 length equals 15 residues. The CDR3 is CASSTYRGSNQPQHF. For the CDR3, the DNA is TGTGCCAGCAGCACGTACAGGGGAAGCAATCAGCCCCAGCATTTT.

This clonotype was seen a few times. This chain uses TRBV20-1 with TRBJ1-2; D call uncertain. This CDR3 contains 11 residues. Germline V lookup: CDR1 DFQATT, CDR2 SNEGSKA (reference sequence). This CDR3 is CILQSSYGYTF. The CDR3 DNA reads TGCATCCTACAGAGTTCCTATGGCTACACCTTC.

There are a few counts of this clonotype. The CDR3 here is CASSEDRGWTGYTF. CDR3 bases: TGTGCCAGCAGTGAGGACAGGGGATGGACTGGCTACACCTTC. The genes are TRBV25-1 and TRBJ1-2; TRBD1 matches 9 bases. Looked up from germline, CDR1 is MGHDK and CDR2 is SYGVNS. J gave up 7 bases and V 3 bases, and 6 bases lay outside the gene matches. This CDR3 has 14 amino acids.

This clonotype has more than one count but fewer than ten. CDR3 loop: CASNIGSQETQYF. For the CDR3, the DNA is TGTGCCAGCAACATCGGCAGCCAAGAGACCCAGTACTTC. This chain connects TRBV2 to TRBJ2-5, with unresolved D. This CDR3 is built from 13 residues. Germline V gives CDR1 SNHLY, CDR2 FYNNEI. Trimming removed 7 bases at V and 1 base at J, with 10 bases between.

This clonotype was counted between two and nine times. The genes are TRBV25-1 and TRBJ1-6; tentatively, D is TRBD1 (6 bases). Per germline, CDR1 MGHDK and CDR2 SYGVNS. Between the trimmed V and J ends, which lost 7 bases and 7 bases, there was a span of 14 bases. The CDR3 has 14 residues. The DNA for the CDR3 is TGTGCCAGCACGCCAGGGGTGGGGAATTCACCCCTCCACTTT. It yields the protein CASTPGVGNSPLHF.

This clonotype showed up many times. The V and J genes are TRBV4-1 and TRBJ2-1; possible D gene TRBD1, 6 bases. The ends were cut back, 1 base at V and 0 bases at J, with 10 bases in the middle. CDR1 is MGHRA and CDR2 is YSYEKL in the germline V gene. This CDR3 is 16 amino acids long. The DNA for the CDR3 is TGCGCCAGCAGCCAAGTCGGACAGAGCTCCTACAATGAGCAGTTCTTC. Translated: CASSQVGQSSYNEQFF.

The V and J genes are TRBV29-1 and TRBJ2-3, with D uncertain. Trimming left V 1 base short and J 5 bases short, with 4 bases between. This CDR3 has 11 amino acids. CDR1 SQVTM and CDR2 ANQGSEA come from the germline V gene. The CDR3 nucleotides read TGCAGCGTTGAAGGACTAGATACGCAGTATTTT. Residues: CSVEGLDTQYF.

The chain has TRBV11-2 and TRBJ2-1, with 9 bases lining up with TRBD1. CDR1 is SGHAT and CDR2 is FQNNGV in the germline V gene. After removal of 2 bases from V and 10 bases from J, the junction contained 12 bases not matched to a gene. The CDR3 sequence is 16 residues long. Written as DNA, the CDR3 is TGTGCCAGCAGCTTACGGGGTCTACAGGGGGCCGGGGAGCAGTTCTTC. This sequence encodes CASSLRGLQGAGEQFF.

The chain recombines TRBV24-1 with TRBJ2-5, with D perhaps being TRBD1 or TRBD2 (5 bases each). V was clipped by 9 bases and J by 5 bases, with 21 bases between them. Germline V CDR1 and CDR2: KGHDR, SFDVKD. This CDR3 is 15 amino acids long. CDR3 DNA sequence: TGTGCCACCGGGGCCGGTTCGGCTAGCCCGGAGACCCAGTACTTC. As protein: CATGAGSASPETQYF.

Only a few counts were recorded for this clonotype. The rearrangement links TRBV10-3 to TRBJ1-5; D remains ambiguous. The CDR3 length is 16 residues. Per germline, CDR1 ENHRY and CDR2 SYGVKD. V lost 0 bases and J lost 3, with 12 bases in between. The CDR3 nucleotides are TGTGCCATCAGTGAGTCGGGTCAGGCACCCAATCAGCCCCAGCATTTT. Its translation: CAISESGQAPNQPQHF.

V is TRBV20-1 and J is TRBJ2-1, with D hard to call. The germline gives CDR1 DFQATT, CDR2 SNEGSKA (reference sequence). This CDR3 comprises 13 residues. Trimming pared 4 bases from V and 5 bases from J, leaving 12 bases between. CDR3 in DNA: TGCAGTGCTACCCCGGGTAGACACAATGAGCAGTTCTTC. It codes for CSATPGRHNEQFF.

CDR3 residues: CSASTRTEAFF. CDR3 bases: TGCAGTGCTAGCACTCGGACTGAAGCTTTCTTT. The V call is TRBV20-1, the J call TRBJ1-1, with unresolved D. The CDR3 extends over 11 amino acids. The germline gives CDR1 DFQATT, CDR2 SNEGSKA (reference sequence). The V and J ends lost 3 bases and 5 bases respectively, with 7 bases between them.

This clonotype was seen a few times. The CDR3 is CASSPSPQSTDTQYF. The CDR3 bases are TGTGCCAGCAGCCCCTCCCCGCAGTCCACAGATACGCAGTATTTT. The chain combines TRBV3-1 with TRBJ2-3; D unresolved. The germline V gene has CDR1 LGHDT and CDR2 YNNKEL (reference sequence). The germline V and J ends were trimmed by 4 bases and 2 bases, with 13 bases remaining between them. The CDR3 consists of 15 residues.

The chain joins TRBV6-1 to TRBJ2-2; 10 bases match TRBD2. Germline-derived CDR1 and CDR2 are MNHNS and SASEGT. The CDR3 covers 16 residues. J lost 8 bases, V lost 7 bases, and 13 bases had no gene match. DNA for the CDR3: TGTGCCAGCATCTGGGGAGCGGGAGGGCCTCGGGGGGAGCTGTTTTTT. Translation: CASIWGAGGPRGELFF.

This clonotype has a count of ten or more. J is TRBJ2-3 and V is TRBV5-1, with D hard to call. The germline CDR1 and CDR2 sequences are SGHRS and YFSETQ. V lost 4 bases, J lost 8 bases, and 14 bases lay in between. The CDR3 has 13 amino acids. The CDR3 nucleotides read TGCGCCAGCAGCCCCTATGGATCGGGTACGCAGTATTTT. Translation gives CASSPYGSGTQYF.

This clonotype came up a few times. The chain combines TRBV20-1 with TRBJ1-1; D not certain. Per the germline V gene, CDR1 is DFQATT and CDR2 is SNEGSKA (reference sequence). The CDR3 is 12 amino acids. V shed 0 bases and J shed 5 bases, with 7 bases lying between them. CDR3 loop: CSAREGYTEAFF. The CDR3 DNA follows: TGCAGTGCTAGAGAGGGGTATACTGAAGCTTTCTTT.

The V gene is TRBV5-1, the J gene TRBJ2-7, with 12 bases fitting TRBD1. CDR3 length: 15 residues. Looked up from germline, CDR1 is SGHRS and CDR2 is YFSETQ. V shed 4 bases, J shed 3 bases, and the junction held 5 bases outside the gene matches. CDR3 amino acids: CASSPGTGGFYEQYV. The CDR3 nucleotides are TGCGCCAGCAGCCCCGGGACAGGGGGCTTCTACGAGCAGTACGTC.

This clonotype has more than one count but fewer than ten. This chain links TRBV11-2 with TRBJ2-3; 9 nucleotides agree with TRBD2. V shed 2 bases and J 1 base; nucleotides not matched to a gene: 10. Per germline, CDR1 SGHAT and CDR2 FQNNGV. The CDR3 has 18 residues. The CDR3 sequence: CASSLIGSSGAGTDTQYF. CDR3 DNA: TGTGCCAGCAGCTTAATCGGGTCTAGCGGGGCCGGCACAGATACGCAGTATTTT.

The chain employs TRBV5-6 and TRBJ2-1; 16 bases agree with TRBD2. This CDR3 region has 19 residues. Looked up from germline, CDR1 is SGHDT and CDR2 is YYEEEE. V lost 4 bases and J lost 2; bases outside the gene matches: 9. CDR3 residues: CASSPGLAGGPLTYNEQFF. CDR3 nucleotides: TGTGCCAGCAGCCCGGGACTAGCGGGAGGGCCCTTAACCTACAATGAGCAGTTCTTC.

This clonotype has more than one count but fewer than ten. V is TRBV3-1 and J is TRBJ1-4; D is ambiguous. Germline-derived CDR1 and CDR2 are LGHDT and YNNKEL (reference sequence). The germline V and J ends were trimmed by 6 bases and 0 bases, with 14 bases remaining between them. This CDR3 spans 16 amino acids. The CDR3 nucleotides are TGTGCCAGCAGGCCAACCTACGTTGCAACTAATGAAAAACTGTTTTTT. Protein product: CASRPTYVATNEKLFF. Looking up the rest from reference TRBV3-1 and TRBJ1-4 gives the full variable domain: DTAVSQTPKYLVTQMGNDKSIKCEQNLGHDTMYWYKQDSKKFLKIMFSYNNKELIINETVPNRFSPKSPDKAHLNLHINSLELGDSAVYFCASRPTYVATNEKLFFGSGTQLSVL.

This chain uses TRBV5-4 with TRBJ2-5; weak D call: TRBD1 (6 bases). Trimming removed 4 bases at V and 8 bases at J, with 15 bases between. Germline assignment: CDR1 SGHNT and CDR2 YYREEE (reference sequence). There are 13 residues in the CDR3. Written as DNA, the CDR3 is TGTGCCAGCAGCCCCGGACAGTTTGACACCCAGTACTTC. The encoded protein is CASSPGQFDTQYF.

This clonotype turned up a few times. The chain combines TRBV20-1 with TRBJ2-1; 7 bases are shared with TRBD2. The germline V gene encodes CDR1 DFQATT and CDR2 SNEGSKA (reference sequence). V was clipped by 5 bases and J by 6 bases; unmatched bases: 4. CDR3 length equals 12 residues. Written as DNA, the CDR3 is TGCAGTGCTCCCGGACTAGGCAATGAGCAGTTCTTC. Translating gives CSAPGLGNEQFF.

This clonotype was seen a handful of times. V and J are TRBV24-1 and TRBJ2-1, with D uncertain. V lost 3 bases, J lost 5 bases, and 16 bases lay in between. Germline V lookup: CDR1 KGHDR, CDR2 SFDVKD. This CDR3 comprises 16 residues. CDR3 sequence (DNA): TGTGCCACCAGTGATCCGGGCCCTCCCAGCGACAATGAGCAGTTCTTC. This gives the protein CATSDPGPPSDNEQFF.